These 5 T cell receptor beta chains originate from one sample sequenced in a study of Graves' ophthalmopathy and Graves' hyperthyroidism. The authors amplified TCR beta CDR3 regions from RNA transcripts. An opening RT-PCR round employed HTBI primers and preceded a second-round multiplex PCR. TCRdb ran MiXCR on the multiplex PCR reads and lists one entry per CDR3 protein. The sample consists of about 620,000 distinct CDR3 sequences, 20% to 25% of them appearing once. Sequencing was done on a sample of peripheral blood. The receptors come from a woman aged 18-30 years with stable Graves' hyperthyroidism. Some clones in this sample may be carry-over from other donors' samples.

This rearrangement joins TRBV7-2 to TRBJ2-7; tentative D call: TRBD1 (5 bases). The V end lost 4 bases, the J end lost 8 bases, and 9 bases lay between the germline ends. CDR1 SGHTA and CDR2 FQGNSA come from the germline V gene. This CDR3 has 11 residues. In nucleotides, the CDR3 is TGTGCCAGCAGCTCAGGGTTACAGCAGTACTTC. It is translated as CASSSGLQQYF.

This clonotype occurred many times. V is TRBV13 and J is TRBJ1-6; D not certain. The V gene lost 6 bases and the J gene lost 8 bases, with 17 bases spanning the gap. Germline CDR1 and CDR2: PRHDT and FYEKMQ (reference sequence). CDR3 size: 15 residues. In nucleotides, the CDR3 is TGTGCCAGCAGACGGGGAAGAGGGAAAGATTCACCCCTCCACTTT. It encodes CASRRGRGKDSPLHF.

This clonotype came up many times. The chain carries TRBV2 and TRBJ2-7; 9 nucleotides line up with TRBD2. Looked up from germline, CDR1 is SNHLY and CDR2 is FYNNEI. J gave up 9 bases and V 3 bases, and 12 bases lay outside the gene matches. The CDR3 consists of 15 residues. In nucleotides, the CDR3 is TGTGCCAGCAGTGAGCCAGCGGGAGGCTCCTTAGGGCAGTACTTC. It is translated as CASSEPAGGSLGQYF.

The table lists this clonotype with many counts. V gene TRBV15 combines with J gene TRBJ2-7, with D perhaps matching TRBD1 or TRBD2 (6 bases each). Germline loops: CDR1 LNHNV, CDR2 YYDKDF (reference sequence). This CDR3 region has 15 residues. Trimming shortened V by 0 bases and J by 3 bases, and 12 bases separated the two germline ends. CDR3 DNA sequence: TGTGCCACCAGCAGAGAGAGAGGGGGGAGCTACGAGCAGTACTTC. It encodes CATSRERGGSYEQYF. The variable domain in full, with the rest retrieved from reference TRBV15 and TRBJ2-7, is DAMVIQNPRYQVTQFGKPVTLSCSQTLNHNVMYWYQQKSSQAPKLLFHYYDKDFNNEADTPDNFQSRRPNTSFCFLDIRSPGLGDTAMYLCATSRERGGSYEQYFGPGTRLTVT.

This clonotype has ten or more counts. V is TRBV5-6 and J is TRBJ2-7, with TRBD1 matching 11 bases. The junction had 9 bases not matched to a gene; V was cut back by 3 bases and J by 7 bases. This CDR3 spans 15 amino acids. Germline V gene sequence: CDR1 SGHDT, CDR2 YYEEEE. This CDR3 is CASSSPDRGLREQYF. Written as DNA, the CDR3 is TGTGCCAGCAGCTCTCCGGACAGGGGGCTTCGTGAGCAGTACTTC. The full variable domain, rest sourced from reference TRBV5-6 and TRBJ2-7, is DAGVTQSPTHLIKTRGQQVTLRCSPKSGHDTVSWYQQALGQGPQFIFQYYEEEERQRGNFPDRFSGHQFPNYSSELNVNALLLGDSALYLCASSSPDRGLREQYFGPGTRLTVT.